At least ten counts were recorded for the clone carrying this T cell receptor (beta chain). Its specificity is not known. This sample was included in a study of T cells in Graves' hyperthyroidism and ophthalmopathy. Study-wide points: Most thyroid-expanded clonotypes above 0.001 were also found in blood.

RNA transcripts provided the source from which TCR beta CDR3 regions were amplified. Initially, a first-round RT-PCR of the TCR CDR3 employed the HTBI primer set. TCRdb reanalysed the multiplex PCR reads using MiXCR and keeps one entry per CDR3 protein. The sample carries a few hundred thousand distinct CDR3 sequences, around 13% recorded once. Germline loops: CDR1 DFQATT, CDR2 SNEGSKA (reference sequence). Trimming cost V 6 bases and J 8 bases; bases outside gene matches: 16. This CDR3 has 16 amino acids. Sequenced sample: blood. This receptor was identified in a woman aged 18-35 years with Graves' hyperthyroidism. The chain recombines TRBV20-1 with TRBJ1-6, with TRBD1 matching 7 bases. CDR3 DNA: TGCAGTGCCGCGGAAAATAGACAGGGAGTCGATTCACCCCTCCACTTT. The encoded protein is CSAAENRQGVDSPLHF.